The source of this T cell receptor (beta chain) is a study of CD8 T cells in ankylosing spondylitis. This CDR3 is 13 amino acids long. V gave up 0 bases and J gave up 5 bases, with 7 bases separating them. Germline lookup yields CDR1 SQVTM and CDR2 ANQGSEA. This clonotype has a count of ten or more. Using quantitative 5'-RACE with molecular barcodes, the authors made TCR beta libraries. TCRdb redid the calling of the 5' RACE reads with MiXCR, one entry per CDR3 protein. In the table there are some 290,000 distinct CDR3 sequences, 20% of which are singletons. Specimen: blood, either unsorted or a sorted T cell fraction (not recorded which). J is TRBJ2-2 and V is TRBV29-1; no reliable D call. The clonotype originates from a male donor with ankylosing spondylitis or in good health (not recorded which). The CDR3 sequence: CSVEDARTGELFF. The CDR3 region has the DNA TGCAGCGTTGAAGATGCTAGGACCGGGGAGCTGTTTTTT.